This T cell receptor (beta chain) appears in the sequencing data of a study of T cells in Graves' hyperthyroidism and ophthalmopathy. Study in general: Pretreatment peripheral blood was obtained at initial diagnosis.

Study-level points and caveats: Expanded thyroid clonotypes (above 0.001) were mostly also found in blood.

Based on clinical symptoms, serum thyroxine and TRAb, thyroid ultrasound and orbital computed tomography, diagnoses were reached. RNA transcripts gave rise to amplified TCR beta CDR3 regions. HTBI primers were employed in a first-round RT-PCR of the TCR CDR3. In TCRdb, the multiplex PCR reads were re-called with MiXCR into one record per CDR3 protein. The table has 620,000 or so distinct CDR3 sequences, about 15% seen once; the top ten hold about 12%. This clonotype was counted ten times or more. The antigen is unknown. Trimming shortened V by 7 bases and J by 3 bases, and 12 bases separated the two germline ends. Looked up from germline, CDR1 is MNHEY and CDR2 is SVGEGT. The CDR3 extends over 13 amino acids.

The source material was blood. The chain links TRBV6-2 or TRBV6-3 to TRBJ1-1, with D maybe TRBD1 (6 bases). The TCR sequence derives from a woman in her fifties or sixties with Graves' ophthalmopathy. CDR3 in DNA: TGTGCCAGCAAAAGGACAGATTACACTGAAGCTTTCTTT. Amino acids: CASKRTDYTEAFF.